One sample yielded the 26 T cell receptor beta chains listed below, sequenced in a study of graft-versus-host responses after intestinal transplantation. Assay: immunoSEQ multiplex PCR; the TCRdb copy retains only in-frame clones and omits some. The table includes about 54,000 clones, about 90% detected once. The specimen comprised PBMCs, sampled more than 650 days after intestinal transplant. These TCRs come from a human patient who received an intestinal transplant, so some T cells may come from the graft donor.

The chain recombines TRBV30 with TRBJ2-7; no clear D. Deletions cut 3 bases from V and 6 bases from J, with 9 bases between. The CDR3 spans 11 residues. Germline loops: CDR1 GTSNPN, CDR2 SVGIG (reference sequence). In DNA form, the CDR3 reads TGTGCCTGGAGCGGATACTGCGAGCAGTACTTC. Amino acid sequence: CAWSGYCEQYF.

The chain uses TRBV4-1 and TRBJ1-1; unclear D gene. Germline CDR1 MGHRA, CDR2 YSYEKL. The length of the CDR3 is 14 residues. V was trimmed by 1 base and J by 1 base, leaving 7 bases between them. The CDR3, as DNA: TGCGCCAGCAGCCAAGTCCCCACGAACACTGAAGCTTTCTTT. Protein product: CASSQVPTNTEAFF.

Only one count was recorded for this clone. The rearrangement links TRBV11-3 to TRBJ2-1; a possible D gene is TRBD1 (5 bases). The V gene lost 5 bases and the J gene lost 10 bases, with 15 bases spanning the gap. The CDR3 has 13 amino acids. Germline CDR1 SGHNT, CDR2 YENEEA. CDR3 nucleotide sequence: TGTGCCAGCAGCATTGTACAGGTTGCCGAGCAGTTCTTC. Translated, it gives CASSIVQVAEQFF.

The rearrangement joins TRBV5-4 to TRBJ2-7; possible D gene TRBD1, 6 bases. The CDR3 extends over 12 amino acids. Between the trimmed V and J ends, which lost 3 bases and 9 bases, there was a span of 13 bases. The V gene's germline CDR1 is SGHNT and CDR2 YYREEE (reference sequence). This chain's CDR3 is CASSSPLGGQYF. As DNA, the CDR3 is TGTGCCAGCAGCTCCCCCCTAGGGGGGCAGTACTTC.

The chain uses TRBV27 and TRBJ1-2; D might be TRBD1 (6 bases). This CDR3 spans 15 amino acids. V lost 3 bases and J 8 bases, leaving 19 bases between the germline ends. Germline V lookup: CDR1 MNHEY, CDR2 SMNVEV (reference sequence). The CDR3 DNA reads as TGTGCCAGCAGTTTTTTCCCGGACAGACTGGAGGGCTACACCTTC. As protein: CASSFFPDRLEGYTF.

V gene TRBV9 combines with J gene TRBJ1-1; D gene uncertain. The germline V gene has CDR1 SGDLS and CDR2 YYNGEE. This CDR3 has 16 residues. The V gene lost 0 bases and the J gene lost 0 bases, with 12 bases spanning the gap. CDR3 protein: CASSVAHTGMNTEAFF. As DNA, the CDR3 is TGTGCCAGCAGCGTAGCTCATACGGGCATGAACACTGAAGCTTTCTTT.

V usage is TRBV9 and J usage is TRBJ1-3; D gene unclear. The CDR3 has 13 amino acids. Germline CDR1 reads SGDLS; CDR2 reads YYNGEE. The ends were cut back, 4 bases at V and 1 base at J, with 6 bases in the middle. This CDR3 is CASSKGSGNTIYF. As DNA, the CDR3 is TGTGCCAGCAGCAAAGGATCTGGAAACACCATATATTTT.

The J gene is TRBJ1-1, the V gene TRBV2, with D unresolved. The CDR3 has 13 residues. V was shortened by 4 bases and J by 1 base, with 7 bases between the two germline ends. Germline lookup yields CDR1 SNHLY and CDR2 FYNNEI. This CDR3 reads CASSGRQNTEAFF. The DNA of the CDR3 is TGTGCCAGCAGTGGCCGACAGAACACTGAAGCTTTCTTT.

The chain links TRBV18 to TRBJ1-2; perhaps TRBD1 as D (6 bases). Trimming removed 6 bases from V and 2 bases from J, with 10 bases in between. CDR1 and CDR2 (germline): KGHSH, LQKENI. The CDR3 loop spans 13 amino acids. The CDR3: CASSPDRNYGYTF. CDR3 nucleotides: TGTGCCAGCTCTCCTGACAGGAACTATGGCTACACCTTC.

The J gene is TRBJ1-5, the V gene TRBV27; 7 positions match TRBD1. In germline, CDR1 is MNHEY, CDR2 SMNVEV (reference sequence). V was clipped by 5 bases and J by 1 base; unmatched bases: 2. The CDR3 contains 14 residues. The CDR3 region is CASSEQGSNQPQHF. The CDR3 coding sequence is TGTGCCAGCAGTGAACAGGGGAGCAATCAGCCCCAGCATTTT.

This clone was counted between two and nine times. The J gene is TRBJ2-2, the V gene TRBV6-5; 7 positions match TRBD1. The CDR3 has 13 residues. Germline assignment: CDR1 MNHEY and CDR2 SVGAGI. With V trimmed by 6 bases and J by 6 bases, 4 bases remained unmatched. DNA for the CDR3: TGTGCCAGCAGGACAGGGTCTGCCGGGGAGCTGTTTTTT. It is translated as CASRTGSAGELFF.

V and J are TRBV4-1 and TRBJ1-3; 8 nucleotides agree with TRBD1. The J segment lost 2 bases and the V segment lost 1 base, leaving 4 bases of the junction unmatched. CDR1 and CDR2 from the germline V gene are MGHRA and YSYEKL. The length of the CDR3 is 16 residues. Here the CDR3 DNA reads TGCGCCAGCAGCCAAGGTTGGGACAGGACTGGAAACACCATATATTTT. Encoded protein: CASSQGWDRTGNTIYF.

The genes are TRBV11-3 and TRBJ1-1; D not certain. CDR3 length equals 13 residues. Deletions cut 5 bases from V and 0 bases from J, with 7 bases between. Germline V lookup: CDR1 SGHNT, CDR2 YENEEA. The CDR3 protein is CASSPDLNTEAFF. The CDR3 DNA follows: TGTGCCAGCAGCCCCGATCTGAACACTGAAGCTTTCTTT.

Here the CDR3 DNA reads TGTGCCAGCAGCTCCCGATTGCCGGAGACCCAGTACTTC. Protein product: CASSSRLPETQYF. The chain uses TRBV7-9 and TRBJ2-5; D is unresolved. The germline CDR1 and CDR2 sequences are SEHNR and FQNEAQ (reference sequence). The V end lost 4 bases, the J end lost 5 bases, and 11 bases lay between the germline ends. The CDR3 loop spans 13 amino acids.

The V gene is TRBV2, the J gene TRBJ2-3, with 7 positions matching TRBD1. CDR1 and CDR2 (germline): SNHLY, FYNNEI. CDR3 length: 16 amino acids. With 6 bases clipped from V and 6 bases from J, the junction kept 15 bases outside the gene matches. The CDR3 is CASRATGIDYEDTQYF. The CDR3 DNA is TGTGCCAGCAGAGCGACAGGGATCGATTATGAGGATACGCAGTATTTT.

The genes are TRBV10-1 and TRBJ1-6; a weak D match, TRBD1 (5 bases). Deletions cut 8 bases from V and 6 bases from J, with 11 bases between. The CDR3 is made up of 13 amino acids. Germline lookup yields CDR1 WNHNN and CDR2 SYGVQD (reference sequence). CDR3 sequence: CASGRDFNSPLHF. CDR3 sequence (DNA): TGCGCCAGCGGTAGGGACTTTAATTCACCCCTCCACTTT.

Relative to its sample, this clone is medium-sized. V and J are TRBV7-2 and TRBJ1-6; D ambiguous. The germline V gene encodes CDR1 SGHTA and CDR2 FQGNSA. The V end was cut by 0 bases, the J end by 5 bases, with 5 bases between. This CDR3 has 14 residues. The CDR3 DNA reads TGTGCCAGCAGCTTAGCTCAGGATAATTCACCCCTCCACTTT. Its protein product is CASSLAQDNSPLHF.

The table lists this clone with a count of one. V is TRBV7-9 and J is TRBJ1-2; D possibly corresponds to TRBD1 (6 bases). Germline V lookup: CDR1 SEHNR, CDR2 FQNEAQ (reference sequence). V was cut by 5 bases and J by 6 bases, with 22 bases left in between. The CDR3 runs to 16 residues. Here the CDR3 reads CASSPTVTGLSNGYTF. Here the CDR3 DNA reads TGTGCCAGCAGCCCTACGGTCACAGGGCTTTCAAATGGCTACACCTTC.

CDR3 sequence reads: CASSRTSGGAGEQYF. The CDR3 DNA is TGTGCCAGCAGTAGGACTAGCGGGGGGGCAGGCGAGCAGTACTTC. The rearrangement joins TRBV2 to TRBJ2-7, with 15 bases aligning to TRBD2. The trim removed 5 bases at V and 6 bases at J, leaving 5 bases unmatched. The germline gives CDR1 SNHLY, CDR2 FYNNEI. This CDR3 region has 15 residues.

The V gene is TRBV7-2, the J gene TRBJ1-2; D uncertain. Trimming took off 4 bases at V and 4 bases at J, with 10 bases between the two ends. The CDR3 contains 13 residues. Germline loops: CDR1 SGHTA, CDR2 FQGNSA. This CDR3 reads CASSSSGFYGYTF. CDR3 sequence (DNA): TGTGCCAGCAGCTCTTCTGGGTTCTATGGCTACACCTTC. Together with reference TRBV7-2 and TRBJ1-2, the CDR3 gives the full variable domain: GAGVSQSPSNKVTEKGKDVELRCDPISGHTALYWYRQSLGQGLEFLIYFQGNSAPDKSGLPSDRFSAERTGGSVSTLTIQRTQQEDSAVYLCASSSSGFYGYTFGSGTRLTVV.

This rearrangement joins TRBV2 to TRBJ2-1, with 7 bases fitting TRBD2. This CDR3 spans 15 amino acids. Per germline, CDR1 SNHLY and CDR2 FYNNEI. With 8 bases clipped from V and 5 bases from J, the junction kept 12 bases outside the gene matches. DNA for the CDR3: TGTGCCAGCCGGTTCAGCGGGGATGACGACAATGAGCAGTTCTTC. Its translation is CASRFSGDDDNEQFF.

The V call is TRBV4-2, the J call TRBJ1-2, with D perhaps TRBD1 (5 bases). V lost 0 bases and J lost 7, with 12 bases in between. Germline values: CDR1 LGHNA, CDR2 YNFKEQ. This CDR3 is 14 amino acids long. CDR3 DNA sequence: TGTGCCAGCAGCCAAGATGGGGGGGACGGTGGCTACACCTTC. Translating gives CASSQDGGDGGYTF.

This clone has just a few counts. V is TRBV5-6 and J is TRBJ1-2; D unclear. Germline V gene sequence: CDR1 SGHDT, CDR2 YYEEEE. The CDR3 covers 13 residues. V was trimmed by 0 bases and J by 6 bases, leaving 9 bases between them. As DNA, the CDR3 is TGTGCCAGCAGCTTGGCCTTGACCAATGGCTACACCTTC. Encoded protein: CASSLALTNGYTF.

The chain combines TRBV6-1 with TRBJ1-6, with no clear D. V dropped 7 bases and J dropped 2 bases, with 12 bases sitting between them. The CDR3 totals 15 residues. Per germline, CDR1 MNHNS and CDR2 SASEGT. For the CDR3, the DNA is TGTGCCAGCACCGTAGACGGGCCCTATAATTCACCCCTCCACTTT. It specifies CASTVDGPYNSPLHF.

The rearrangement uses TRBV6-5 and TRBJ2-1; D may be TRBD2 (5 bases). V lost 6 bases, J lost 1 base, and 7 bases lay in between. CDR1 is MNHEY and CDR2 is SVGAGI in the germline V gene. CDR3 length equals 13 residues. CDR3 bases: TGTGCCAGCAGAAGAGGGTCCTACAATGAGCAGTTCTTC. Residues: CASRRGSYNEQFF.

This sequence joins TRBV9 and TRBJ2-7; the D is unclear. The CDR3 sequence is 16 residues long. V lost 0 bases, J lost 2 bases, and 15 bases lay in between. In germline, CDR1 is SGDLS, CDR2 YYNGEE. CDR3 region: CASSVGGTSPAYEQYF. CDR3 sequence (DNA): TGTGCCAGCAGCGTAGGGGGTACATCCCCTGCCTACGAGCAGTACTTC. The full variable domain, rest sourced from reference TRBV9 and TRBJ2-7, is DSGVTQTPKHLITATGQRVTLRCSPRSGDLSVYWYQQSLDQGLQFLIQYYNGEERAKGNILERFSAQQFPDLHSELNLSSLELGDSALYFCASSVGGTSPAYEQYFGPGTRLTVT.